Detailed here is one TCR beta chain. This entry belongs to a study of technical replicates of blood from several donors. This CDR3 contains 17 residues. Germline V lookup: CDR1 SGHTA, CDR2 FQGNSA. V trimming: 5 bases; J trimming: 8 bases; junction bases outside the gene matches: 12. TCRdb's copy holds only in-frame clones and misses some; the assay was immunoSEQ multiplex PCR. The sample includes 65,000 to 85,000 clones, 96% of them seen just once. The TCR originated in a human donor in good health. Sequenced: T cells isolated from PBMCs. The rearrangement uses TRBV7-2 and TRBJ2-1; 13 nucleotides line up with TRBD2. The CDR3 is CASSHITGTSGIDEQFF. The CDR3 DNA reads TGTGCCAGCAGCCATATAACCGGGACTAGCGGGATCGATGAGCAGTTCTTC.